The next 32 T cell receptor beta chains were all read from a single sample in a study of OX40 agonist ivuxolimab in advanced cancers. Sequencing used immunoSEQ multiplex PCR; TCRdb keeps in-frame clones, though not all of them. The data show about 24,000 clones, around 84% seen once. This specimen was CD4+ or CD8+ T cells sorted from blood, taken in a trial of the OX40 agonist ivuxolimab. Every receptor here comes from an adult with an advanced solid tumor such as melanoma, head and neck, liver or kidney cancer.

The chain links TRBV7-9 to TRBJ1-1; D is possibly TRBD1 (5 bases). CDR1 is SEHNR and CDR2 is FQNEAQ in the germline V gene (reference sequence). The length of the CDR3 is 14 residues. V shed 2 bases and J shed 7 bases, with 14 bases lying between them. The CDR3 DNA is TGTGCCAGCAGCTTAATAGTCTCGACAGTTGAAGCTTTCTTT. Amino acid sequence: CASSLIVSTVEAFF.

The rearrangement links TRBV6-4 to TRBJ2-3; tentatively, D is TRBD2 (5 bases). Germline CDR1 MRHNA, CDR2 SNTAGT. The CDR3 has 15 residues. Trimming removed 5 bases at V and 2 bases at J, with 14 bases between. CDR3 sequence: CASSPGSGHTDTQYF. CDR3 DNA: TGTGCCAGCAGTCCGGGATCCGGGCACACAGATACGCAGTATTTT.

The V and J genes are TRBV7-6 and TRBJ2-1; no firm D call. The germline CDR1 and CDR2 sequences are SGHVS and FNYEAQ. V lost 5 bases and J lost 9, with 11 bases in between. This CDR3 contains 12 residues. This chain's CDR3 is CASSLKESEQFF. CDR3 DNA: TGTGCCAGCAGCCTCAAGGAATCTGAGCAGTTCTTC.

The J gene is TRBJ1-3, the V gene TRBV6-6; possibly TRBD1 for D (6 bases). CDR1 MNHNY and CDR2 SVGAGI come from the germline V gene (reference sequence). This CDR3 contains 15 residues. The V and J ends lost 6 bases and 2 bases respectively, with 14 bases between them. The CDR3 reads CASSSRPGAGNTIYF. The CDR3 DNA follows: TGTGCCAGCAGCTCTCGCCCAGGGGCTGGAAACACCATATATTTT.

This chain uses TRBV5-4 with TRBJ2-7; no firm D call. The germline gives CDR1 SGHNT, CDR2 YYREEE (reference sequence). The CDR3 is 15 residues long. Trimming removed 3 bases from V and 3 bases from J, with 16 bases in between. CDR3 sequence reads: CASSSKGLLHYEQYF. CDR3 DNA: TGTGCCAGCAGCTCCAAAGGGCTACTCCACTACGAGCAGTACTTC.

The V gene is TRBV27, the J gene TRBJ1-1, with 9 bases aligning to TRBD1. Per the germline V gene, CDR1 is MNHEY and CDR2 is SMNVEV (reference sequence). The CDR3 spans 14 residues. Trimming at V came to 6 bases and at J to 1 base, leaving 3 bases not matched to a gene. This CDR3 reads CASRDRGANTEAFF. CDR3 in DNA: TGTGCCAGCAGAGACAGGGGGGCGAACACTGAAGCTTTCTTT.

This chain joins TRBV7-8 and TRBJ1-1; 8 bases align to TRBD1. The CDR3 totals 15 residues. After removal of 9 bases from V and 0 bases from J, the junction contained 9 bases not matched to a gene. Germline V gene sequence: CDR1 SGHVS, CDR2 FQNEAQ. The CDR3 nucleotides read TGTGCCAGTATGGGCGGCAGGGGGCTGAACACTGAAGCTTTCTTT. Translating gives CASMGGRGLNTEAFF.

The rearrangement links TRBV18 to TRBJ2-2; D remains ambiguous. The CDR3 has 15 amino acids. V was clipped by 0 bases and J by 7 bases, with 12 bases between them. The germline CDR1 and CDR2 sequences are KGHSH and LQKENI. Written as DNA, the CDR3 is TGTGCCAGCTCACCACCTAGTCGGCCGTTCGGGGAGCTGTTTTTT. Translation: CASSPPSRPFGELFF.

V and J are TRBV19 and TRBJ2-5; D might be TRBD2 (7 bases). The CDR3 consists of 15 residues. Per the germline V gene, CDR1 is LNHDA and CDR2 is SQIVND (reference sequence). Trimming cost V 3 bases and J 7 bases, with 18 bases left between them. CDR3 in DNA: TGTGCCAGTAGTATTAGCGCGGGGGCCAGTGGGACCCAGTACTTC. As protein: CASSISAGASGTQYF.

CDR3 amino acids: CASSPRDRVRTDTQYF. CDR3 in DNA: TGTGCCAGCAGCCCCCGGGACAGGGTAAGGACGGATACGCAGTATTTT. The chain carries TRBV9 and TRBJ2-3; TRBD1 agrees at 9 bases. After removal of 4 bases from V and 6 bases from J, the junction contained 12 bases not matched to a gene. Germline-derived CDR1 and CDR2 are SGDLS and YYNGEE. CDR3 length equals 16 residues.

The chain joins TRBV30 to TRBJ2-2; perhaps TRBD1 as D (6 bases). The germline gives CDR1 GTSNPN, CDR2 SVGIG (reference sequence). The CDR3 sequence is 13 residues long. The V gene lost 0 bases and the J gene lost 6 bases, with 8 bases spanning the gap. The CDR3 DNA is TGTGCCTGGAGTGTACAGGGAGCCGGGGAGCTGTTTTTT. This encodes CAWSVQGAGELFF.

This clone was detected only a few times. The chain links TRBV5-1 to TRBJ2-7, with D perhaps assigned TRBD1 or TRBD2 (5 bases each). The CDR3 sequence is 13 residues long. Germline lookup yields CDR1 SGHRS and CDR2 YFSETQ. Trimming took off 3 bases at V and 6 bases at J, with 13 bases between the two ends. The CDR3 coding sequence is TGCGCCAGCAGCTCCCAGGGTGGGGGCGAGCAGTACTTC. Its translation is CASSSQGGGEQYF.

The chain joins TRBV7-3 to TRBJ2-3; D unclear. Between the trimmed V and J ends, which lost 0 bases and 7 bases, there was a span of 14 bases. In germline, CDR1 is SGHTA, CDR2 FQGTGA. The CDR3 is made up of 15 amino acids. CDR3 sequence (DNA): TGTGCCAGCAGCTTAACAGGGATTTCCAGCAATACGCAGTATTTT. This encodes CASSLTGISSNTQYF.

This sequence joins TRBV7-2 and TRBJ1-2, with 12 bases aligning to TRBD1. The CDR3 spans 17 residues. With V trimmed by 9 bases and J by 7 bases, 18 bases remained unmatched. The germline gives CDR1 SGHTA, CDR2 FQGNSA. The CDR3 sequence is CASLNLGTGGGWPGYTF. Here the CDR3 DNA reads TGTGCCAGTTTGAACTTGGGGACAGGGGGCGGGTGGCCTGGCTACACCTTC.

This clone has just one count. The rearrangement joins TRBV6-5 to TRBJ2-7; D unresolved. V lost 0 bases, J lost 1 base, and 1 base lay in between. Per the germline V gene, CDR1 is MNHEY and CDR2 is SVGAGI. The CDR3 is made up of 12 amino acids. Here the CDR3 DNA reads TGTGCCAGCAGTTACTCTTCCTACGAGCAGTACTTC. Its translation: CASSYSSYEQYF.

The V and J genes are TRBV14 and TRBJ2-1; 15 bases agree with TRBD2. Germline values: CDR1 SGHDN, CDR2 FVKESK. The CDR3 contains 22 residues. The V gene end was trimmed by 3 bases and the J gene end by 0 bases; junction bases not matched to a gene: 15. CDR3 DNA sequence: TGTGCCAGCAGCCACCGCTCCGGGACTAGCGGGAGGTCCTCGAGCTCCTACAATGAGCAGTTCTTC. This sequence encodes CASSHRSGTSGRSSSSYNEQFF. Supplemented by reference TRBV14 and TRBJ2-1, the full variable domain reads EAGVTQFPSHSVIEKGQTVTLRCDPISGHDNLYWYRRVMGKEIKFLLHFVKESKQDESGMPNNRFLAERTGGTYSTLKVQPAELEDSGVYFCASSHRSGTSGRSSSSYNEQFFGPGTRLTVL.

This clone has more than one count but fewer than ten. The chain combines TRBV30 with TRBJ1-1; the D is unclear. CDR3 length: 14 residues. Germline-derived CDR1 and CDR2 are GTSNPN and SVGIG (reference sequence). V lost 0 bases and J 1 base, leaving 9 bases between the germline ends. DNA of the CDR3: TGTGCCTGGAGTGTATGGGGAACGAACACTGAAGCTTTCTTT. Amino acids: CAWSVWGTNTEAFF. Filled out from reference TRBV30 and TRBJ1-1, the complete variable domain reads SQTIHQWPATLVQPVGSPLSLECTVEGTSNPNLYWYRQAAGRGLQLLFYSVGIGQISSEVPQNLSASRPQDRQFILSSKKLLLSDSGFYLCAWSVWGTNTEAFFGQGTRLTVV.

CDR3 in DNA: TGTGCCAGCAGCTTCAGCGGGGGGGACTCCTACGAGCAGTACTTC. Encoded protein: CASSFSGGDSYEQYF. This chain joins TRBV7-9 and TRBJ2-7; TRBD2 agrees at 10 bases. The CDR3 runs 15 residues. CDR1 is SEHNR and CDR2 is FQNEAQ in the germline V gene (reference sequence). J gave up 0 bases and V 3 bases, and 2 bases lay outside the gene matches.

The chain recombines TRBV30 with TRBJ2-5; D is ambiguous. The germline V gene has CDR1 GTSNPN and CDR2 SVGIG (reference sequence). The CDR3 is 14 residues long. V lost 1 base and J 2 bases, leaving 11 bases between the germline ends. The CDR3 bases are TGTGCCTGGAGTGGAGCAAACTTGCAAGAGACCCAGTACTTC. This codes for CAWSGANLQETQYF.

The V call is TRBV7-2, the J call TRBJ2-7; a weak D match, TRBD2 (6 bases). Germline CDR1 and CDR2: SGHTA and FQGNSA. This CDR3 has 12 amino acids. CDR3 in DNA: TGTGGCAGTGGGGACTCCACCTACGAGCAGTACTTC. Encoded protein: CGSGDSTYEQYF.

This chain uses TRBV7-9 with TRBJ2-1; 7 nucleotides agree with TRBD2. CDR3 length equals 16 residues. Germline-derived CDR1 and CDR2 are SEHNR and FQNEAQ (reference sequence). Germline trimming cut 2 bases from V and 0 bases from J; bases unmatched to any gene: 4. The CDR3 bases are TGTGCCAGCAGCTTAATCAGCGGGGCCTCCTACAATGAGCAGTTCTTC. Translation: CASSLISGASYNEQFF.

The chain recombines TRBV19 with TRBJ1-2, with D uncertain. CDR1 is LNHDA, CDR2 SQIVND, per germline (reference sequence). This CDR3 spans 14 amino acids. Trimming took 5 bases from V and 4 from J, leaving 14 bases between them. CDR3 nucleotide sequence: TGTGCCAGTAGTCCAACGACCAGCGTCTATGGCTACACCTTC. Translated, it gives CASSPTTSVYGYTF.

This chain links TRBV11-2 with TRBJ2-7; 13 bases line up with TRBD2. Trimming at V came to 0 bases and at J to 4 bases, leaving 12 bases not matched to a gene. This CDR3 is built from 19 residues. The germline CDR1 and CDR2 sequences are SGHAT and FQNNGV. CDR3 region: CASSLEPPRLAGGSYEQYF. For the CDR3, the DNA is TGTGCCAGCAGCTTAGAACCGCCGCGACTAGCGGGGGGAAGTTACGAGCAGTACTTC.

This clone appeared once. The CDR3 DNA follows: TGCGCCAGCAGCCTCCACAGCAATAATTCACCCCTCCACTTT. Its protein is CASSLHSNNSPLHF. The rearrangement uses TRBV4-1 and TRBJ1-6; no clear D gene. From germline, CDR1 is MGHRA and CDR2 YSYEKL. Trimming removed 4 bases from V and 5 bases from J, with 9 bases in between. This CDR3 has 14 residues.

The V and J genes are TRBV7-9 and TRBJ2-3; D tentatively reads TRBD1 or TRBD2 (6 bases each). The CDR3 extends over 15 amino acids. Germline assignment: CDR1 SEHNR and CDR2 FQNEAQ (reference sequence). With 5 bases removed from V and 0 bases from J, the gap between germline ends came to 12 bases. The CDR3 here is CASSPRGASTDTQYF. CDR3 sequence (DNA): TGTGCCAGCAGCCCGAGGGGGGCCAGCACAGATACGCAGTATTTT.

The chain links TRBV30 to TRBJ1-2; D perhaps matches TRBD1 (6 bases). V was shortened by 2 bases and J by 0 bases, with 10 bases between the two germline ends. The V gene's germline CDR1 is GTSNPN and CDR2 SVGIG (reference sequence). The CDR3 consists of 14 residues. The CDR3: CAWSIRGSNYGYTF. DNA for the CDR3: TGTGCCTGGAGTATCAGGGGATCTAACTATGGCTACACCTTC.

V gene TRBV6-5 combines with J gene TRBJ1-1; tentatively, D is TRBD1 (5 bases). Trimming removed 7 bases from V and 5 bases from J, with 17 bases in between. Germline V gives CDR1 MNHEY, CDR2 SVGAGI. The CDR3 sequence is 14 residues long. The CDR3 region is CASKWRGGGTEAFF. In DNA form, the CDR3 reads TGTGCCAGCAAATGGAGGGGCGGGGGAACTGAAGCTTTCTTT.

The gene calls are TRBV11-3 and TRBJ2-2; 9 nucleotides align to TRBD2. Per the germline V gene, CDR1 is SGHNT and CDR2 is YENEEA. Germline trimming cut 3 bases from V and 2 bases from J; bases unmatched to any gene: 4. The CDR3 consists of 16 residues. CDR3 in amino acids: CASSFGGLANTGELFF. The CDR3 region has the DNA TGTGCCAGCAGCTTCGGGGGACTAGCAAACACCGGGGAGCTGTTTTTT.

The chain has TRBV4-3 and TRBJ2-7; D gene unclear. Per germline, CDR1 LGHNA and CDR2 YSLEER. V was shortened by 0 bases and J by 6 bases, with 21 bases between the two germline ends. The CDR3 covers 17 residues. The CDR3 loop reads CASSQDRRTVAMGEQYF. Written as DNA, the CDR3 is TGCGCCAGCAGCCAAGATAGGCGAACGGTGGCAATGGGCGAGCAGTACTTC.

The CDR3 sequence is CASRRQGAGDTQYF. Here the CDR3 DNA reads TGTGCCAGCAGAAGACAGGGGGCGGGAGATACGCAGTATTTT. V gene TRBV7-6 combines with J gene TRBJ2-3; 10 nucleotides match TRBD1. The CDR3 is made up of 14 amino acids. The V segment lost 6 bases and the J segment 5 bases; nucleotides outside the gene matches: 5. Per germline, CDR1 SGHVS and CDR2 FNYEAQ.

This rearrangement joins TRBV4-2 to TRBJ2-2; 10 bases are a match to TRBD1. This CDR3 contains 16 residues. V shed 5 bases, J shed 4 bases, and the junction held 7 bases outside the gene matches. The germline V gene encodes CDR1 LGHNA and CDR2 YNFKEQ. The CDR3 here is CASSSRDRGLTGELFF. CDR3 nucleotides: TGTGCCAGCAGCTCCCGGGACAGGGGCCTCACCGGGGAGCTGTTTTTT.

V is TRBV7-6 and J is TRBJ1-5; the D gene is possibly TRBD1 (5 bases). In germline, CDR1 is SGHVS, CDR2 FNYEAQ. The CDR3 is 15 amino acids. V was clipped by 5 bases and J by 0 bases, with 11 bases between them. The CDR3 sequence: CASSPGGSSNQPQHF. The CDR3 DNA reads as TGTGCCAGCAGCCCGGGGGGATCTAGCAATCAGCCCCAGCATTTT.